Presented here are 5 T cell receptor beta chains from one specimen sequenced in a study of OX40 agonist ivuxolimab in advanced cancers. Using immunoSEQ multiplex PCR, the repertoire was profiled, and TCRdb retains in-frame clones only, with some absent. The sample yields 50,000 to 75,000 clones, around 90% seen once. The source was CD4+ or CD8+ T cells sorted from blood, collected in a trial of the OX40 agonist ivuxolimab. The receptors here all came from an adult with an advanced solid tumor such as melanoma, head and neck, liver or kidney cancer.

This chain uses TRBV5-1 with TRBJ1-1; D unresolved. This CDR3 is 15 amino acids long. With 4 bases removed from V and 1 base from J, the gap between germline ends came to 14 bases. Germline V gene data show CDR1 as SGHRS and CDR2 as YFSETQ. The CDR3 DNA follows: TGCGCCAGCAGCCGAGACTCTTCAGGGAACACTGAAGCTTTCTTT. Amino acids: CASSRDSSGNTEAFF.

The J gene is TRBJ2-2, the V gene TRBV2; D is possibly TRBD1 (7 bases). The length of the CDR3 is 16 residues. Per germline, CDR1 SNHLY and CDR2 FYNNEI. The ends were cut back, 7 bases at V and 3 bases at J, with 18 bases in the middle. The CDR3 DNA sequence: TGTGCCAGCATCAATTGGAGGGGGCAGGACACCGGGGAGCTGTTTTTT. This translates into CASINWRGQDTGELFF.

This clone has more than one count but fewer than ten. The CDR3 here is CASSDSTGIGNTIYF. CDR3 in DNA: TGTGCCAGCAGCGACTCTACAGGGATCGGAAACACCATATATTTT. The rearrangement joins TRBV7-6 to TRBJ1-3; weak D call: TRBD1 (6 bases). The CDR3 sequence is 15 residues long. V shed 5 bases and J shed 4 bases, with 15 bases lying between them. In germline, CDR1 is SGHVS, CDR2 FNYEAQ.

The rearrangement links TRBV5-1 to TRBJ1-1, with TRBD1 matching over 7 bases. With 5 bases clipped from V and 7 bases from J, the junction kept 11 bases outside the gene matches. CDR1 is SGHRS, CDR2 YFSETQ, per germline. CDR3 size: 14 residues. DNA for the CDR3: TGCGCCAGCAGTCGGGACAGCCAGGAGCGTGAAGCTTTCTTT. Translation: CASSRDSQEREAFF. Using reference TRBV5-1 and TRBJ1-1 for the parts outside the CDR3, the full variable domain is KAGVTQTPRYLIKTRGQQVTLSCSPISGHRSVSWYQQTPGQGLQFLFEYFSETQRNKGNFPGRFSGRQFSNSRSEMNVSTLELGDSALYLCASSRDSQEREAFFGQGTRLTVV.

The chain uses TRBV6-5 and TRBJ1-6; possibly TRBD1 for D (6 bases). Deletions cut 5 bases from V and 7 bases from J, with 12 bases between. The V gene's germline CDR1 is MNHEY and CDR2 SVGAGI. The CDR3 extends over 14 amino acids. The CDR3 nucleotides read TGTGCCAGCAGTAAGGGGACAAACAATTCACCCCTCCACTTT. Its translation: CASSKGTNNSPLHF.